The 25 T cell receptor beta chains below all came from one sample that was sequenced in a study of T cells after somatic rescue of genetic block. Assay used: immunoSEQ multiplex PCR; TCRdb lists only in-frame clones, some missing. This sample yields tens of thousands of clones, of which around 90% are seen a single time; 2.9% belongs to the top ten. Sequencing was performed on peripheral blood mononuclear cells (PBMCs). The receptors originated from a man in his forties.

The chain joins TRBV4-1 to TRBJ2-7; 9 bases are shared with TRBD2. Germline V gene sequence: CDR1 MGHRA, CDR2 YSYEKL. Losses at the gene ends were 4 bases for V and 4 bases for J; bases not matched to a gene: 8. CDR3 length equals 15 residues. The CDR3 DNA follows: TGCGCCAGCAGCCTTGCTAGCGGGGAGGGATACGAGCAGTACTTC. This translates into CASSLASGEGYEQYF.

The chain recombines TRBV2 with TRBJ1-1; D is unclear. Germline CDR1 SNHLY, CDR2 FYNNEI. The V end was cut by 5 bases, the J end by 7 bases, with 14 bases between. The CDR3 extends over 13 amino acids. For the CDR3, the DNA is TGTGCCAGCAGTTCTCAAGGACGGATTGAAGCTTTCTTT. As protein: CASSSQGRIEAFF.

The chain combines TRBV5-4 with TRBJ2-7; the D is unclear. V dropped 4 bases and J dropped 2 bases, with 10 bases sitting between them. The CDR3 totals 13 residues. The germline gives CDR1 SGHNT, CDR2 YYREEE (reference sequence). In DNA, the CDR3 is TGTGCCAGCAGCCGGAGTGGGGCCTACGAGCAGTACTTC. Translation gives CASSRSGAYEQYF.

The V gene is TRBV7-9, the J gene TRBJ1-1, with D perhaps matching TRBD1 (6 bases). The germline V gene has CDR1 SEHNR and CDR2 FQNEAQ (reference sequence). The V end lost 7 bases, the J end lost 2 bases, and 14 bases lay between the germline ends. The CDR3 is made up of 14 amino acids. In nucleotides, the CDR3 is TGTGCCAGCAACCCAACCAGGGGTAACACTGAAGCTTTCTTT. Translated: CASNPTRGNTEAFF.

This chain uses TRBV19 with TRBJ1-5, with D possibly TRBD1 on 5 matching bases. The CDR3 extends over 15 amino acids. The V end lost 4 bases, the J end lost 3 bases, and 13 bases lay between the germline ends. Germline V gene sequence: CDR1 LNHDA, CDR2 SQIVND (reference sequence). The CDR3 is CASSRVSGYNQPQHF. DNA for the CDR3: TGTGCCAGTAGTAGGGTTTCAGGGTACAATCAGCCCCAGCATTTT.

DNA of the CDR3: TGTGCCATCAGTGACGTAGGGAGCGACGAGCAGTACTTC. The encoded protein is CAISDVGSDEQYF. V gene TRBV10-3 combines with J gene TRBJ2-7; tentative D call: TRBD2 (5 bases). The germline V gene encodes CDR1 ENHRY and CDR2 SYGVKD. V was shortened by 3 bases and J by 5 bases, with 11 bases between the two germline ends. The CDR3 has 13 residues.

In this sample, this clone turned up once. The chain uses TRBV6-1 and TRBJ2-1; the match to TRBD2 covers 15 bases. This CDR3 contains 16 residues. V shed 3 bases, J shed 9 bases, and the junction held 6 bases outside the gene matches. The germline CDR1 and CDR2 sequences are MNHNS and SASEGT. The CDR3 here is CASSDGLAGGQSEQFF. For the CDR3, the DNA is TGTGCCAGCAGTGATGGACTAGCGGGGGGGCAGAGTGAGCAGTTCTTC.

The chain combines TRBV9 with TRBJ2-7, with a possible D match to TRBD2 (5 bases). CDR1 SGDLS and CDR2 YYNGEE come from the germline V gene. V was cut by 4 bases and J by 6 bases, with 23 bases left in between. The CDR3 runs to 16 residues. The CDR3 reads CASSPGGVAPNAEQYF. CDR3 DNA: TGTGCCAGCAGCCCCGGAGGAGTAGCGCCAAACGCCGAGCAGTACTTC.

The V call is TRBV15, the J call TRBJ2-1; 9 bases align to TRBD1. This CDR3 spans 15 amino acids. Germline CDR1 reads LNHNV; CDR2 reads YYDKDF (reference sequence). J was trimmed by 2 bases and V by 5 bases; bases with no gene match: 4. CDR3 loop: CATSQGTGPYNEQFF. The CDR3 DNA sequence: TGTGCCACCAGCCAAGGGACAGGGCCCTACAATGAGCAGTTCTTC.

The rearrangement links TRBV4-3 to TRBJ1-5; tentatively, D is TRBD1 (5 bases). Germline V gene lookup returns CDR1 LGHNA and CDR2 YSLEER. Trimming left V 3 bases short and J 1 base short, with 16 bases between. This CDR3 spans 17 amino acids. The CDR3 is CASSQPGGGSSNQPQHF. The DNA for the CDR3 is TGCGCCAGCAGCCAGCCCGGGGGAGGGTCGAGCAATCAGCCCCAGCATTTT.

The rearrangement joins TRBV7-7 to TRBJ2-7; 9 nucleotides align to TRBD2. There are 16 residues in the CDR3. V gave up 5 bases and J gave up 2 bases; unmatched junction bases: 10. Germline CDR1 is SSHAT and CDR2 is FNYEAQ (reference sequence). In nucleotides, the CDR3 is TGTGCCAGCAGCCCCACTAGCGGGTCCCCTACCTACGAGCAGTACTTC. Amino acid sequence: CASSPTSGSPTYEQYF.

The chain carries TRBV6-6 and TRBJ1-2; the D gene is possibly TRBD1 (5 bases). CDR1 MNHNY and CDR2 SVGAGI come from the germline V gene (reference sequence). V dropped 6 bases and J dropped 3 bases, with 8 bases sitting between them. This CDR3 comprises 12 residues. CDR3 DNA sequence: TGTGCCAGCAGCGCAGGGTACTATGGCTACACCTTC. It yields the protein CASSAGYYGYTF.

The gene calls are TRBV28 and TRBJ1-1, with a possible D match to TRBD1 (6 bases). Germline CDR1 is MDHEN and CDR2 is SYDVKM. The germline V and J ends were trimmed by 3 bases and 1 base, with 18 bases remaining between them. CDR3 length: 17 amino acids. The CDR3 sequence: CASSFSSSGATNTEAFF. The DNA for the CDR3 is TGTGCCAGCAGTTTTAGTAGTTCAGGGGCTACGAACACTGAAGCTTTCTTT.

This chain uses TRBV6-5 with TRBJ2-7; 9 positions match TRBD2. The CDR3 is 13 residues long. The V gene end was trimmed by 7 bases and the J gene end by 4 bases; junction bases not matched to a gene: 5. Germline CDR1 and CDR2: MNHEY and SVGAGI. The CDR3 loop reads CASIIAGGYEQYF. CDR3 coding DNA: TGTGCCAGCATTATCGCGGGGGGGTACGAGCAGTACTTC.

V is TRBV6-1 and J is TRBJ1-6; weak D call: TRBD1 (6 bases). The germline V gene encodes CDR1 MNHNS and CDR2 SASEGT. V was pared by 0 bases and J by 7 bases, with 13 bases between. The CDR3 spans 16 residues. The DNA of the CDR3 is TGTGCCAGCAGTGAAGCGGGGGGGCAGGGGAATTCACCCCTCCACTTT. It translates to CASSEAGGQGNSPLHF.

The chain combines TRBV6-1 with TRBJ1-4; 9 nucleotides align to TRBD1. The J segment lost 6 bases and the V segment lost 0 bases, leaving 5 bases of the junction unmatched. The CDR3 has 16 residues. Germline CDR1 reads MNHNS; CDR2 reads SASEGT. Here the CDR3 reads CASSEAVGQGYEKLFF. CDR3 nucleotide sequence: TGTGCCAGCAGTGAAGCGGTCGGACAGGGGTATGAAAAACTGTTTTTT.

The V call is TRBV7-9, the J call TRBJ2-1; 9 bases are a match to TRBD2. CDR1 and CDR2 (germline): SEHNR, FQNEAQ (reference sequence). After removal of 3 bases from V and 9 bases from J, the junction contained 6 bases not matched to a gene. The CDR3 runs 14 residues. The CDR3 loop is CASSFSGSGGEQFF. CDR3 bases: TGTGCCAGCAGCTTTAGCGGGAGCGGGGGTGAGCAGTTCTTC.

The chain links TRBV10-2 to TRBJ2-5, with 8 bases identical to TRBD2. V was pared by 8 bases and J by 5 bases, with 13 bases of the junction left unmatched. This CDR3 spans 15 amino acids. Germline CDR1 and CDR2: WSHSY and SAAADI. This CDR3 reads CASGLNGGAEETQYF. The DNA for the CDR3 is TGCGCCAGCGGCCTAAACGGGGGGGCGGAGGAGACCCAGTACTTC.

The V gene is TRBV2, the J gene TRBJ1-4; 11 bases align to TRBD1. Per the germline V gene, CDR1 is SNHLY and CDR2 is FYNNEI. This CDR3 is 15 amino acids long. The trim removed 6 bases at V and 5 bases at J, leaving 5 bases unmatched. CDR3 bases: TGTGCCAGCAGAAACCGGGACAGGGGGAATGAAAAACTGTTTTTT. Translation: CASRNRDRGNEKLFF.

V usage is TRBV5-1 and J usage is TRBJ2-7; maybe TRBD2 (5 bases). V lost 0 bases and J 0 bases, leaving 16 bases between the germline ends. The CDR3 loop spans 17 amino acids. Germline V gives CDR1 SGHRS, CDR2 YFSETQ. The CDR3 bases are TGCGCCAGCAGCTTGGGAGCTAGCTATCCAAGCTCCTACGAGCAGTACTTC. Translated, it gives CASSLGASYPSSYEQYF.

In nucleotides, the CDR3 is TGCGCCAGCAGCTTGGTGGACAGGGGCGGAGAGACCCAGTACTTC. It encodes CASSLVDRGGETQYF. This sequence joins TRBV5-1 and TRBJ2-5; TRBD1 aligns across 9 bases. CDR1 SGHRS and CDR2 YFSETQ come from the germline V gene. The CDR3 length is 15 residues. Germline trimming cut 0 bases from V and 4 bases from J; bases unmatched to any gene: 4.

The count of this clone is one. This chain joins TRBV5-4 and TRBJ2-7, with D possibly matching TRBD2 (6 bases). The CDR3 totals 13 residues. The V end was cut by 0 bases, the J end by 13 bases, with 17 bases between. The germline gives CDR1 SGHNT, CDR2 YYREEE (reference sequence). The CDR3 is CASSLAGAGSVYF. CDR3 coding DNA: TGTGCCAGCAGCTTGGCTGGGGCGGGAAGTGTATACTTC.

The V and J genes are TRBV4-1 and TRBJ2-5; D is unclear. Germline V lookup: CDR1 MGHRA, CDR2 YSYEKL. With 4 bases removed from V and 0 bases from J, the gap between germline ends came to 24 bases. This CDR3 comprises 19 residues. CDR3: CASSPRGRRTDQYQETQYF. DNA for the CDR3: TGCGCCAGCAGCCCGCGAGGACGGCGAACCGACCAGTACCAAGAGACCCAGTACTTC.

The chain is built from TRBV19 and TRBJ1-5, with D tentatively TRBD1 (6 bases). The CDR3 has 15 residues. The germline CDR1 and CDR2 sequences are LNHDA and SQIVND (reference sequence). Trimming cost V 3 bases and J 4 bases, with 13 bases left between them. The CDR3 sequence: CASSIHRGGNQPQHF. Here the CDR3 DNA reads TGTGCCAGTAGTATTCACCGAGGGGGGAATCAGCCCCAGCATTTT.

The chain recombines TRBV27 with TRBJ2-1; 10 bases match TRBD2. The germline gives CDR1 MNHEY, CDR2 SMNVEV (reference sequence). Unmatched junction bases numbered 7, after V lost 7 bases and J lost 10 bases. The CDR3 spans 13 residues. The CDR3, as DNA: TGTGCCAGCACAGCGGGAGGGGTGTGGGAGCAGTTCTTC. It translates to CASTAGGVWEQFF.